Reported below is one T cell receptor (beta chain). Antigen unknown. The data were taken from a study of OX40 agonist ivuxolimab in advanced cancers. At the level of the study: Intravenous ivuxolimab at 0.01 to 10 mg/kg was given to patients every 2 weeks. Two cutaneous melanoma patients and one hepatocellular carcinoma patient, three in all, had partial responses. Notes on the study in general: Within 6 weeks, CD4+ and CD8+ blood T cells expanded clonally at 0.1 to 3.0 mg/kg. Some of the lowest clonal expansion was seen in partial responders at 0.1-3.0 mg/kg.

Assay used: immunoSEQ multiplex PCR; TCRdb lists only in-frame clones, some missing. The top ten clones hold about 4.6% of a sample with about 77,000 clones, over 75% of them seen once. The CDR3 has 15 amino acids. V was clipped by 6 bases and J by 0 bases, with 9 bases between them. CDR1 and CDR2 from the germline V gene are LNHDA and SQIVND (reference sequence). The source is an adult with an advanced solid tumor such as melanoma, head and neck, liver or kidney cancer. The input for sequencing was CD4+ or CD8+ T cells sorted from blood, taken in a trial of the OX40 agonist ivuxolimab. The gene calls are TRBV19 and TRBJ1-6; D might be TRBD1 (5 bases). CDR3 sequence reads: CASRGENSYNSPLHF. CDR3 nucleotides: TGTGCCAGTAGAGGGGAAAACTCCTATAATTCACCCCTCCACTTT. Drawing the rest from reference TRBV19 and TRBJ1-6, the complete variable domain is DGGITQSPKYLFRKEGQNVTLSCEQNLNHDAMYWYRQDPGQGLRLIYYSQIVNDFQKGDIAEGYSVSREKKESFPLTVTSAQKNPTAFYLCASRGENSYNSPLHFGNGTRLTVT.